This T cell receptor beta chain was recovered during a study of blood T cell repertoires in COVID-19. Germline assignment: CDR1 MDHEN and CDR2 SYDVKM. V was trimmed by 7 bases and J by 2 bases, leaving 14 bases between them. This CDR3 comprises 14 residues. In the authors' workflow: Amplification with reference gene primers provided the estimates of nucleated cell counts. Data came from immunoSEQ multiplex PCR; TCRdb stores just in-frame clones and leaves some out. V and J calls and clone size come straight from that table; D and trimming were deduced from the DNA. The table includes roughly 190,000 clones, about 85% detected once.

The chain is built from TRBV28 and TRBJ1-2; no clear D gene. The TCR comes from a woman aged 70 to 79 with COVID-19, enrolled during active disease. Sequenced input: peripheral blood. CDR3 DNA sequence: TGTGCCAGCACCCAGACTTTTGCCAACTATGGCTACACCTTC. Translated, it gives CASTQTFANYGYTF.